This is a list of T cell receptor beta chains from one sample in a study of blood T cells in healthy people across ages. TCRdb fed the 5' RACE reads into MiXCR, producing one record per CDR3 protein. The profile shows 700,000 to 1,000,000 distinct CDR3 sequences, around 42% of them singletons. Sequenced: blood. Receptors were obtained from a man in his sixties in good health. CDR3s include the opening cysteine and the closing phenylalanine or tryptophan. The order of the fields is clone size, V gene, D gene, J gene, CDR3 protein, CDR3 DNA. D genes are given only for firm matches. For some rows the clone size is stated as once, few or many, or as a class when expanded; others skip it.

few	TRBV3-1	-	TRBJ1-2	CASSRTTGGGYGYTF	TGTGCCAGCAGCCGAACGACAGGTGGGGGCTATGGCTACACCTTC
-	TRBV5-5	-	TRBJ2-7	CASSLAVTGISYEQYF	TGTGCCAGCAGCTTGGCGGTAACAGGTATCTCCTACGAGCAGTACTTC
few	TRBV27	-	TRBJ1-2	CASTPHLGRDTVTSNYGYTF	TGTGCCAGCACCCCACACTTGGGCAGGGACACCGTTACCTCTAACTATGGCTACACCTTC
-	TRBV18	TRBD2	TRBJ2-7	CASSPGTSLVAYEQYF	TGTGCCAGCTCACCCGGGACTAGCCTAGTAGCCTACGAGCAGTACTTC
-	TRBV12-3/TRBV12-4	-	TRBJ2-3	CASSFLRGRTDMQYF	TGTGCCAGCAGTTTCTTGCGGGGGCGCACAGATATGCAGTATTTT
-	TRBV3-1	-	TRBJ2-3	CASSQQSVGDTQYF	TGTGCCAGCAGCCAACAGAGCGTGGGAGATACGCAGTATTTT
-	TRBV4-3	TRBD1	TRBJ2-3	CASSQVYRGRTDTQYF	TGCGCCAGCAGCCAAGTGTACAGGGGGCGCACAGATACGCAGTATTTT
-	TRBV24-1	-	TRBJ1-2	CATSDFLGASGYTF	TGTGCCACCAGTGATTTTCTCGGGGCCTCTGGCTACACCTTC
-	TRBV20-1	TRBD1	TRBJ2-1	CSAPGQGVNSYNEQFF	TGCAGTGCTCCGGGACAGGGGGTCAACTCCTACAATGAGCAGTTCTTC
-	TRBV20-1	-	TRBJ2-5	CSARDHQGVRETQYF	TGCAGTGCTAGAGATCATCAGGGAGTGCGAGAGACCCAGTACTTC
-	TRBV9	-	TRBJ1-6	CASSVGGLNSPLHF	TGTGCCAGCAGCGTAGGAGGGCTTAATTCACCCCTCCACTTT
-	TRBV9	-	TRBJ2-3	CASSVMDGYFTDTQYF	TGTGCCAGCAGCGTCATGGACGGATATTTCACAGATACGCAGTATTTT
-	TRBV3-1	TRBD2	TRBJ2-5	CASSEPTSGGAMETQYF	TGTGCCAGCAGCGAACCTACTAGCGGGGGGGCTATGGAGACCCAGTACTTC
-	TRBV19	-	TRBJ1-2	CASSIGQGISGGYTF	TGTGCCAGTAGTATAGGGCAGGGCATCTCGGGCGGCTACACCTTC
-	TRBV12-3/TRBV12-4	-	TRBJ2-7	CASRVRAGEQYF	TGTGCCAGCAGAGTGAGGGCAGGCGAGCAGTACTTC
-	TRBV20-1	TRBD1	TRBJ2-7	CSARSTGDREQYF	TGCAGTGCTAGGAGCACAGGGGATCGCGAGCAGTACTTC
-	TRBV4-3	-	TRBJ2-7	CASSQDAGQSYEQYF	TGCGCCAGCAGCCAAGATGCGGGACAGAGCTACGAGCAGTACTTC
-	TRBV9	-	TRBJ2-7	CASSVGRTRGGYNEQYF	TGTGCCAGCAGCGTAGGTCGGACTCGGGGAGGTTATAACGAGCAGTACTTC
-	TRBV28	TRBD1	TRBJ1-2	CASRSGQVYGYTF	TGTGCCAGCAGGAGTGGACAGGTCTATGGCTACACCTTC
-	TRBV20-1	-	TRBJ2-3	CSAPRADTQYF	TGCAGTGCTCCTCGGGCAGATACGCAGTATTTT
-	TRBV4-3	-	TRBJ1-2	CASSQDGQTSNYGYTF	TGCGCCAGCAGCCAAGATGGACAGACCTCTAACTATGGCTACACCTTC
few	TRBV7-6	TRBD1	TRBJ2-3	CASSQTGGAMTDTQYF	TGTGCCAGCAGTCAAACAGGGGGCGCGATGACAGATACGCAGTATTTT
few	TRBV6-1	-	TRBJ2-7	CASSEWSDREQYF	TGTGCCAGCAGTGAATGGTCTGACCGCGAGCAGTACTTC
few	TRBV27	-	TRBJ1-6	CASSFGGSPSPLHF	TGTGCCAGCAGTTTTGGGGGCTCGCCTTCACCCCTCCACTTT
-	TRBV6-6	TRBD1	TRBJ2-3	CASSLTGVSDTQYF	TGTGCCAGCAGCCTTACAGGGGTTTCAGATACGCAGTATTTT
-	TRBV18	-	TRBJ1-2	CASSELGASGYTF	TGTGCCAGCTCAGAGCTCGGGGCAAGCGGCTACACCTTC
few	TRBV18	-	TRBJ2-7	CASSPKTENNLREQYF	TGTGCCAGCTCACCGAAGACAGAAAATAACCTAAGGGAGCAGTACTTC
few	TRBV24-1	TRBD1	TRBJ2-1	CATSAVTGGKGNEQFF	TGTGCCACCAGTGCCGTAACAGGGGGCAAGGGCAATGAGCAGTTCTTC
few	TRBV14	-	TRBJ2-5	CASSQVRQQETQYF	TGTGCCAGCAGCCAAGTTAGGCAGCAAGAGACCCAGTACTTC
few	TRBV27	TRBD1	TRBJ2-1	CASSAGTGGANEQFF	TGTGCCAGCAGTGCTGGGACAGGGGGCGCGAATGAGCAGTTCTTC
few	TRBV4-3	-	TRBJ2-5	CASSQEVLTWETQYF	TGCGCCAGCAGCCAAGAGGTCCTAACGTGGGAGACCCAGTACTTC
few	TRBV10-3	-	TRBJ1-1	CAISRTDNTEAFF	TGTGCCATCAGTCGGACAGACAACACTGAAGCTTTCTTT
-	TRBV5-1	-	TRBJ2-6	CASSLVIGLGANVLTF	TGCGCCAGCAGCTTGGTGATAGGGCTAGGGGCCAACGTCCTGACTTTC
-	TRBV11-2	-	TRBJ2-1	CASAPSGLSYNGQFF	TGTGCCAGCGCCCCGTCGGGACTCTCCTACAATGGGCAGTTCTTC
-	TRBV6-5	-	TRBJ2-3	CASMRGPSTDTQYF	TGTGCCAGCATGAGGGGACCTAGCACAGATACGCAGTATTTT
few	TRBV7-2	-	TRBJ2-3	CASSLGGLGTQYF	TGTGCCAGCAGCTTAGGGGGGTTGGGTACGCAGTATTTT
-	TRBV5-1	-	TRBJ2-7	CASSSRAGASSYEQYF	TGCGCCAGCAGCTCACGGGCCGGTGCGAGCTCCTACGAGCAGTACTTC
-	TRBV20-1	-	TRBJ2-7	CSARDVYSYEQYF	TGCAGTGCTAGAGATGTCTACTCCTACGAGCAGTACTTC
-	TRBV7-3	TRBD2	TRBJ2-1	CATSGAGTSSYNEQFF	TGTGCCACCAGCGGGGCGGGGACGAGCTCCTACAATGAGCAGTTCTTC
-	TRBV7-2	TRBD1	TRBJ1-2	CASSLTGTGAYGYTF	TGTGCCAGCAGCTTAACCGGGACAGGGGCCTATGGCTACACCTTC
-	TRBV13	-	TRBJ2-7	CASSSGGGYCEQYF	TGTGCCAGCAGCTCTGGAGGGGGGTACTGCGAGCAGTACTTC